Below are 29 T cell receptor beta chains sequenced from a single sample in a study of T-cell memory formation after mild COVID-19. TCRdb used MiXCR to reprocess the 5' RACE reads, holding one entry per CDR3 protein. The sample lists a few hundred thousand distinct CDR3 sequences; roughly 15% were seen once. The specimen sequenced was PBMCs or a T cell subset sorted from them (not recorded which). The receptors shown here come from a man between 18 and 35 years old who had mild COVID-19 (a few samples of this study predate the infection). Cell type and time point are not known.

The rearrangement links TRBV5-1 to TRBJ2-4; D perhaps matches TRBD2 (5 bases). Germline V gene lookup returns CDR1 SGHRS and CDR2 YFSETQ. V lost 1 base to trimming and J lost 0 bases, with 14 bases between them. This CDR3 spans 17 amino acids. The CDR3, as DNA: TGCGCCAGCAGCTTGTATGGAGGAGAACTAGCCAAAAACATTCAGTACTTC. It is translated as CASSLYGGELAKNIQYF. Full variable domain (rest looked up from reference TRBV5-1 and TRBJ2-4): KAGVTQTPRYLIKTRGQQVTLSCSPISGHRSVSWYQQTPGQGLQFLFEYFSETQRNKGNFPGRFSGRQFSNSRSEMNVSTLELGDSALYLCASSLYGGELAKNIQYFGAGTRLSVL.

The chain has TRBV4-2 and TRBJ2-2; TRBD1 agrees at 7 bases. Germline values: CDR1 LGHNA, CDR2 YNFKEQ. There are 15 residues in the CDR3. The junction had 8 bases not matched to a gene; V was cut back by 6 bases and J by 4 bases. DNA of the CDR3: TGTGCCAGCAGTCAGACGACAGGGAGCACCGGGGAGCTGTTTTTT. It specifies CASSQTTGSTGELFF.

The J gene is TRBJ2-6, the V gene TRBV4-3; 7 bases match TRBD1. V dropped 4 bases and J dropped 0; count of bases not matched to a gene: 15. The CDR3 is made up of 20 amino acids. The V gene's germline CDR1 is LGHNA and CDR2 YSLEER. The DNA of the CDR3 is TGCGCCAGCAGCCCGCGGCCCGAGACAGGGAGTGACTCTGGGGCCAACGTCCTGACTTTC. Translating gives CASSPRPETGSDSGANVLTF.

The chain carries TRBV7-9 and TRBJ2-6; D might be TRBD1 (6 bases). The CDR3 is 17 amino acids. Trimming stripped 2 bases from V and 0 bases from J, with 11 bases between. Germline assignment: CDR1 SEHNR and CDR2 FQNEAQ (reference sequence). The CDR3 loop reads CASSLPTGRSGANVLTF. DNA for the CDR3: TGTGCCAGCAGCTTACCCACAGGGCGCTCTGGGGCCAACGTCCTGACTTTC.

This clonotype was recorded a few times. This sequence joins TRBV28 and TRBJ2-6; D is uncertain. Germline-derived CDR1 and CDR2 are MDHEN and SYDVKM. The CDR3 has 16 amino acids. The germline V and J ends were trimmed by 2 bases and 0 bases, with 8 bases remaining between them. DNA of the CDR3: TGTGCCAGCAGTTTAGCCAGTGCCTCTGGGGCCAACGTCCTGACTTTC. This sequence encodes CASSLASASGANVLTF.

For the CDR3, the DNA is TGTGCCAGCAGGCCCCGGGTGGCTAATGAAAAACTGTTTTTT. This sequence encodes CASRPRVANEKLFF. The chain is built from TRBV6-6 and TRBJ1-4, with D unresolved. Germline-derived CDR1 and CDR2 are MNHNY and SVGAGI (reference sequence). V was clipped by 6 bases and J by 3 bases, with 11 bases between them. The CDR3 has 14 amino acids.

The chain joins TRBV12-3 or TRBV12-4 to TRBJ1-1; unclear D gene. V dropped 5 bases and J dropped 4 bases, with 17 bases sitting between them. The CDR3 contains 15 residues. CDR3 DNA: TGTGCCAGCAGTACAGCCCAAGGGAGGCCCACTGAAGCTTTCTTT. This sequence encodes CASSTAQGRPTEAFF.

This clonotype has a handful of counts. CDR3 residues: CASSEAGTGGSTEAFF. The DNA for the CDR3 is TGTGCCAGCAGTGAAGCTGGGACAGGGGGCAGCACTGAAGCTTTCTTT. This sequence joins TRBV2 and TRBJ1-1, with 12 bases that match TRBD1. Unmatched junction bases numbered 3, after V lost 0 bases and J lost 4 bases. This CDR3 contains 16 residues. CDR1 and CDR2 (germline): SNHLY, FYNNEI.

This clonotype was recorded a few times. CDR3 protein: CASSQSTPGDTGELFF. CDR3 in DNA: TGCGCCAGCAGCCAGTCAACCCCGGGGGACACCGGGGAGCTGTTTTTT. V and J are TRBV4-3 and TRBJ2-2; TRBD2 is a possible D gene (6 bases). Germline-derived CDR1 and CDR2 are LGHNA and YSLEER. The CDR3 is 16 amino acids. Trimming took off 3 bases at V and 3 bases at J, with 14 bases between the two ends.

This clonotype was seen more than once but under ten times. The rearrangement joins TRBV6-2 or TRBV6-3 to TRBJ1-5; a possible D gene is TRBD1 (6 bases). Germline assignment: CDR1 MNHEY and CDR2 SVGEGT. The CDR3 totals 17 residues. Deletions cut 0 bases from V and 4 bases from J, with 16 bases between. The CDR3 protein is CASSYSILRDTNQPQHF. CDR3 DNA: TGTGCCAGCAGTTACTCGATCCTTCGGGACACGAATCAGCCCCAGCATTTT.

The CDR3 spells CASSPDSFGELFF. DNA for the CDR3: TGTGCCAGCAGCCCTGACAGTTTCGGGGAGCTGTTTTTT. The chain is built from TRBV5-6 and TRBJ2-2; possibly TRBD1 for D (5 bases). The germline gives CDR1 SGHDT, CDR2 YYEEEE. V was trimmed by 4 bases and J by 7 bases, leaving 11 bases between them. The CDR3 extends over 13 amino acids.

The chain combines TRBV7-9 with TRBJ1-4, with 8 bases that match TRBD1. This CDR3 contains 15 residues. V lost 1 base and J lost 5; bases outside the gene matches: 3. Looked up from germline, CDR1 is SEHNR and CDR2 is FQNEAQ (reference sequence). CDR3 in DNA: TGTGCCAGCAGCTTAGGATGGACAGGGAATGAAAAACTGTTTTTT. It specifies CASSLGWTGNEKLFF. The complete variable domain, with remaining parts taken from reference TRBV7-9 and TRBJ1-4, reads DTGVSQNPRHKITKRGQNVTFRCDPISEHNRLYWYRQTLGQGPEFLTYFQNEAQLEKSRLLSDRFSAERPKGSFSTLEIQRTEQGDSAMYLCASSLGWTGNEKLFFGSGTQLSVL.

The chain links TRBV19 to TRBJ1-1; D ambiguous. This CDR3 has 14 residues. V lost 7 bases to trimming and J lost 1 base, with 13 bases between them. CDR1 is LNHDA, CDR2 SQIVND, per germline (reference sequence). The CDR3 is CASTQWATNTEAFF. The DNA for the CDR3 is TGTGCCAGTACTCAATGGGCGACGAACACTGAAGCTTTCTTT.

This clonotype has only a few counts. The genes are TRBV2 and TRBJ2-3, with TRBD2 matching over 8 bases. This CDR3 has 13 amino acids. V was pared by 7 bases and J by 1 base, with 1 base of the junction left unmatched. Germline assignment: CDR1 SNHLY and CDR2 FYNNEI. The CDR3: CASISGGTDTQYF. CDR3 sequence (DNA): TGTGCCAGCATTAGCGGGGGCACAGATACGCAGTATTTT.

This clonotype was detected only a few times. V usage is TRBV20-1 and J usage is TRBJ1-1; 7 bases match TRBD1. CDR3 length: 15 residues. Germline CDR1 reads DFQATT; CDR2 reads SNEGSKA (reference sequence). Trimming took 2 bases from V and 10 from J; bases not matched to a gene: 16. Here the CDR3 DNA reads TGCAGTGCTAGATATTTGAGACAGGGCGCCTCCGGAGCTTTCTTT. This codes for CSARYLRQGASGAFF.

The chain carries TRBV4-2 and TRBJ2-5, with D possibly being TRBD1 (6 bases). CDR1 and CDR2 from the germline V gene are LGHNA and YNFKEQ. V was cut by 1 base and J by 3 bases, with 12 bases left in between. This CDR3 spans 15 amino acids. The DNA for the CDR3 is TGTGCCAGCAGCCAAGCCCAGGCAGGGGAAGAGACCCAGTACTTC. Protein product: CASSQAQAGEETQYF.

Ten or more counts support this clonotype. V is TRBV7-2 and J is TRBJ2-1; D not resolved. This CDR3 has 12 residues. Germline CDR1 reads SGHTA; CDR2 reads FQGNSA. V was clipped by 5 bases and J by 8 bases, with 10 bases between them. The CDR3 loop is CASSQSGYEQFF. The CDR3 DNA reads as TGTGCCAGCAGCCAGTCGGGTTATGAGCAGTTCTTC.

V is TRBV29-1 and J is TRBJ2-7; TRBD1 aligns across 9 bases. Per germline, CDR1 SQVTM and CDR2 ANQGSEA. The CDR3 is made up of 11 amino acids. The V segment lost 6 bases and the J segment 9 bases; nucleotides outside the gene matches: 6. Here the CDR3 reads CSVKQGAVQYF. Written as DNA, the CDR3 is TGCAGCGTCAAACAGGGGGCTGTGCAGTACTTC.

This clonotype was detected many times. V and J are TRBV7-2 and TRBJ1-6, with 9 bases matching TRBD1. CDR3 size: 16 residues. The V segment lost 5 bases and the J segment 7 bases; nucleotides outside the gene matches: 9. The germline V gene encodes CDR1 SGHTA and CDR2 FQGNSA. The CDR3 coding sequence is TGTGCCAGCAGCCCCCAGGACAGGGGATACAATTCACCCCTCCACTTT. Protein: CASSPQDRGYNSPLHF.

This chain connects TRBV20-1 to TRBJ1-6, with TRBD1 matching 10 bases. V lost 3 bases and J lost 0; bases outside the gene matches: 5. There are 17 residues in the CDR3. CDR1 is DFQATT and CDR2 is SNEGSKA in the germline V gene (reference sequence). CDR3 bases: TGCAGTGCTAGGGACAGGGGGTTCAGCTCCTATAATTCACCCCTCCACTTT. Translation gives CSARDRGFSSYNSPLHF.

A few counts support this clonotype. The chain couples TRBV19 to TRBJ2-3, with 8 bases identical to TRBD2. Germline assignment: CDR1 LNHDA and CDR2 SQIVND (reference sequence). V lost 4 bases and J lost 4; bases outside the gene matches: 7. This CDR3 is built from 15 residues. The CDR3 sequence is CASSTRLAIADTQYF. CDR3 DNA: TGTGCCAGTAGTACTCGACTAGCGATAGCAGATACGCAGTATTTT.

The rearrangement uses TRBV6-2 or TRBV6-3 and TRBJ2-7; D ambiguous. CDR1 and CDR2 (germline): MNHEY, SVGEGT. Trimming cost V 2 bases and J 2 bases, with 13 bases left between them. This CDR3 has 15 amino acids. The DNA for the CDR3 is TGTGCCAGCAGTTACCCGTCAGGATTAACCTACGAGCAGTACTTC. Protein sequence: CASSYPSGLTYEQYF.

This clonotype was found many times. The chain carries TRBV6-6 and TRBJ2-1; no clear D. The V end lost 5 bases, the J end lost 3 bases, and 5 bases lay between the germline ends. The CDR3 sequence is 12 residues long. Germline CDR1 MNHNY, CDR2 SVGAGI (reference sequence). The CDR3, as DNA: TGTGCCAGCAGTGAGGACTACAATGAGCAGTTCTTC. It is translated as CASSEDYNEQFF.

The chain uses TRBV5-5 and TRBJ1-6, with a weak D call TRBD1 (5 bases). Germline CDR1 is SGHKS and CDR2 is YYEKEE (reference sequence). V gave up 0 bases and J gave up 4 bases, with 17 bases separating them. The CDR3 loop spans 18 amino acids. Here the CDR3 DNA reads TGTGCCAGCAGCTTGGTCTTTTACAGGACGGAATATAATTCACCCCTCCACTTT. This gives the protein CASSLVFYRTEYNSPLHF.

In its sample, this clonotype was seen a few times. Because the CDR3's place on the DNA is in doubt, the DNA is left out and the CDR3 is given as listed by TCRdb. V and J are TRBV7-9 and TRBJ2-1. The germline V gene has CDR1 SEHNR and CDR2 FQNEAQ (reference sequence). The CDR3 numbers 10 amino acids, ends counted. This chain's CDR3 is CASSLHQQFF.

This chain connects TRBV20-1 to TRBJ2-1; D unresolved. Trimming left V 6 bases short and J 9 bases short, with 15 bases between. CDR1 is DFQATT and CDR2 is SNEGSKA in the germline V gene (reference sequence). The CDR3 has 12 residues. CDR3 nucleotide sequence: TGCAGTGCGCCTGGGCTAACGCCTGAGCAGTTCTTC. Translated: CSAPGLTPEQFF.

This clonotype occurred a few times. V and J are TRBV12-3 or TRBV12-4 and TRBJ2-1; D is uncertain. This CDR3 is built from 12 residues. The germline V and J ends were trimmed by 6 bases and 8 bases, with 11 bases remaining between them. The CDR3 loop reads CASSLRPDEQFF. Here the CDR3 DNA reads TGTGCCAGCAGCCTACGACCTGATGAGCAGTTCTTC.

Here the CDR3 DNA reads TGTGCCAGCAGCCCGCGGTCGGTGGGGGCGGGCGACCAGTACTTC. This encodes CASSPRSVGAGDQYF. The chain couples TRBV4-2 to TRBJ2-5, with D perhaps TRBD1 (6 bases). From germline, CDR1 is LGHNA and CDR2 YNFKEQ. The CDR3 spans 15 residues. Deletions cut 4 bases from V and 10 bases from J, with 22 bases between.

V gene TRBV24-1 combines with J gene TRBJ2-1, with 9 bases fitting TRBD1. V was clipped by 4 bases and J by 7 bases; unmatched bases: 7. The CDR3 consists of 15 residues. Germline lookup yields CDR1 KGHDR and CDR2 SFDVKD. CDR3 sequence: CATSDSRTGENEQFF. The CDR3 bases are TGTGCCACCAGTGACTCAAGGACAGGGGAGAATGAGCAGTTCTTC.